This record concerns one T cell receptor beta chain sequence. These data are taken from a study of patients and donors after allogeneic stem cell transplantation. Using its own MiXCR run on the RT-PCR reads, TCRdb lists one record per CDR3 protein. The profile shows some 880,000 distinct CDR3 sequences, more than 15% of them singletons. Germline values: CDR1 LNHNV, CDR2 YYDKDF (reference sequence). The V gene lost 0 bases and the J gene lost 3 bases, with 9 bases spanning the gap. This CDR3 contains 14 residues. The chain recombines TRBV15 with TRBJ2-7, with a tentative D call TRBD1 (6 bases). The sequence came from a human donor who was either an allogeneic HSCT recipient or a stem cell or donor lymphocyte infusion donor (not recorded which). It is not recorded whose cells these are; they may come from a transplant donor. The specimen was blood, either unsorted or a sorted T cell fraction (not recorded which). The CDR3 DNA follows: TGTGCCACCAGCAGAGATACAGGGTACTACGAGCAGTACTTC. It codes for CATSRDTGYYEQYF.